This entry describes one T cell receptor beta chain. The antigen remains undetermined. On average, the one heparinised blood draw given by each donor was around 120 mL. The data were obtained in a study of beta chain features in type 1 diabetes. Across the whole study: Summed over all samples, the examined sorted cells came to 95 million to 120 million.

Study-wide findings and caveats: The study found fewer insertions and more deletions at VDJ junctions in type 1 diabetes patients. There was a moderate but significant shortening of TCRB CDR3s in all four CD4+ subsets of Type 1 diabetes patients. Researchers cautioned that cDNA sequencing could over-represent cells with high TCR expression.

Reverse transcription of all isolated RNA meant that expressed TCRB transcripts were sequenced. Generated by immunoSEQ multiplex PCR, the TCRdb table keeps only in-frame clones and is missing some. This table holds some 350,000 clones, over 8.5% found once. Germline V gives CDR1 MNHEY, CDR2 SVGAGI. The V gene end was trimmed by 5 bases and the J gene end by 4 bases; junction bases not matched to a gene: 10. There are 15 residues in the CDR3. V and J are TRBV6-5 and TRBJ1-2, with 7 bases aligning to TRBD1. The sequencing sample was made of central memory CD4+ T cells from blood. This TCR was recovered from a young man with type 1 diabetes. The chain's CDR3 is CASSTPDRVIYGYTF. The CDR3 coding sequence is TGTGCCAGCAGTACGCCCGACAGGGTTATCTATGGCTACACCTTC.